Below are 30 T cell receptor beta chains sequenced from a single sample in a study of blood T cells in healthy people across ages. A J-beta primer mix and a sample-barcoded 5' primer were used in a second PCR of about 7 to 12 cycles. MiXCR was run by TCRdb on the 5' RACE reads, yielding one entry per CDR3 protein. The sample contains approximately 1.5 million distinct CDR3 sequences, approximately 32% of which appear only once. The material sequenced was blood. The source of these receptors is a woman aged 25 to 39 in good health.

This clonotype was counted ten times or more. The V call is TRBV29-1, the J call TRBJ2-7, with 7 bases matching TRBD1. Germline loops: CDR1 SQVTM, CDR2 ANQGSEA. The CDR3 contains 15 residues. With V trimmed by 4 bases and J by 3 bases, 12 bases remained unmatched. The CDR3 loop reads CSVVQGVEAFYEQYF. The CDR3 DNA sequence: TGCAGCGTTGTCCAGGGGGTTGAGGCCTTCTACGAGCAGTACTTC.

V and J are TRBV10-3 and TRBJ2-1; tentatively, D is TRBD2 (5 bases). Judging by the DNA end, TRBJ2-7 fits better; the J call may be wrong. This CDR3 comprises 14 residues. Germline V gene sequence: CDR1 ENHRY, CDR2 SYGVKD. For the CDR3, the DNA is TGTGCCATCAGTGATGTCGGGATAGCAAGCGAGCAGTACTTC. As protein: CAISDVGIASEQYF.

The genes are TRBV4-1 and TRBJ2-1, with D perhaps matching TRBD1 (6 bases). CDR1 and CDR2 (germline): MGHRA, YSYEKL. The CDR3 is 17 amino acids. V gave up 4 bases and J gave up 6 bases, with 22 bases separating them. The CDR3 loop reads CASSLPMMGAGTNEQFF. CDR3 bases: TGCGCCAGCAGCCTCCCGATGATGGGGGCTGGAACCAATGAGCAGTTCTTC.

This clonotype appeared a few times. The chain combines TRBV7-9 with TRBJ2-2; a possible D gene is TRBD1 (5 bases). Germline CDR1 reads SEHNR; CDR2 reads FQNEAQ (reference sequence). The ends were cut back, 3 bases at V and 4 bases at J, with 15 bases in the middle. The CDR3 has 16 residues. CDR3: CASSFLQGSLTGELFF. DNA for the CDR3: TGTGCCAGCAGCTTCCTTCAGGGCAGCCTCACCGGGGAGCTGTTTTTT.

CDR3 sequence: CSAERRTSGSGYNEQFF. CDR3 in DNA: TGCAGTGCGGAGCGGCGGACTAGCGGGAGCGGATACAATGAGCAGTTCTTC. The V and J genes are TRBV20-1 and TRBJ2-1; 13 bases align to TRBD2. The CDR3 contains 17 residues. Trimming cost V 6 bases and J 4 bases; bases outside gene matches: 12. CDR1 is DFQATT and CDR2 is SNEGSKA in the germline V gene (reference sequence).

This clonotype came up a few times. The chain links TRBV5-1 to TRBJ2-7; TRBD2 is a possible D gene (5 bases). The CDR3 covers 14 residues. Trimming stripped 0 bases from V and 6 bases from J, with 13 bases between. The germline V gene encodes CDR1 SGHRS and CDR2 YFSETQ. Here the CDR3 reads CASSLAGMSVEQYF. The DNA for the CDR3 is TGCGCCAGCAGCTTGGCCGGGATGTCGGTCGAGCAGTACTTC.

In its sample, this clonotype was seen many times. The chain employs TRBV4-1 and TRBJ2-1; the match to TRBD2 covers 10 bases. V shed 2 bases, J shed 3 bases, and the junction held 16 bases outside the gene matches. CDR3 length: 20 residues. CDR1 and CDR2 (germline): MGHRA, YSYEKL. CDR3 nucleotides: TGCGCCAGCAGCCAAAGGGCATTAGCGGGAGGCCATAGAAACTACAATGAGCAGTTCTTC. This translates into CASSQRALAGGHRNYNEQFF.

The table lists this clonotype with many counts. CDR3 residues: CASSQQYEQYF. CDR3 DNA: TGTGCCAGCAGTCAACAGTACGAGCAGTACTTC. V gene TRBV6-2 or TRBV6-3 combines with J gene TRBJ2-7; D ambiguous. The CDR3 contains 11 residues. CDR1 is MNHEY, CDR2 SVGEGT, per germline. Between the trimmed V and J ends, which lost 5 bases and 4 bases, there was a span of 6 bases.

Of note for this clonotype: At one end the junction does not follow the germline gene, possibly because of a read error. This chain connects TRBV6-6 to TRBJ2-1; D ambiguous. This CDR3 region has 14 residues. The germline gives CDR1 MNHNY, CDR2 SVGAGI (reference sequence). The CDR3 region has the DNA TGTGTCAGCAGTTACGAGTACACAGACAATGAGCAGTTCTTC. Amino acid sequence: CVSSYEYTDNEQFF.

This clonotype has just a few counts. The J gene is TRBJ2-4, the V gene TRBV14; possible D gene TRBD1, 5 bases. Germline CDR1 SGHDN, CDR2 FVKESK. Trimming pared 4 bases from V and 10 bases from J, leaving 14 bases between. The CDR3 is 13 residues long. The CDR3 loop reads CASSPTQGAIQYF. CDR3 bases: TGTGCCAGCAGCCCCACCCAAGGGGCGATTCAGTACTTC. The full variable domain, completed using reference TRBV14 and TRBJ2-4, is EAGVTQFPSHSVIEKGQTVTLRCDPISGHDNLYWYRRVMGKEIKFLLHFVKESKQDESGMPNNRFLAERTGGTYSTLKVQPAELEDSGVYFCASSPTQGAIQYFGAGTRLSVL.

In DNA, the CDR3 is TGTGCCATCAGGGGGCACCAGGCGGATACGCAGTATTTT. This gives the protein CAIRGHQADTQYF. This chain connects TRBV6-4 to TRBJ2-3; 8 positions match TRBD1. Trimming at V came to 10 bases and at J to 6 bases, leaving 9 bases not matched to a gene. Germline CDR1 reads MRHNA; CDR2 reads SNTAGT. This CDR3 is 13 amino acids long.

The CDR3 spells CASSWTGGSNQPQHF. For the CDR3, the DNA is TGTGCCAGCAGCTGGACAGGGGGGAGCAATCAGCCCCAGCATTTT. This chain uses TRBV7-2 with TRBJ1-5; 10 positions agree with TRBD1. CDR1 is SGHTA, CDR2 FQGNSA, per germline. The trim removed 4 bases at V and 1 base at J, leaving 1 base unmatched. The CDR3 contains 15 residues.

This rearrangement joins TRBV30 to TRBJ2-3; TRBD1 agrees at 8 bases. The CDR3 is 15 amino acids. J gave up 4 bases and V 0 bases, and 6 bases lay outside the gene matches. Per germline, CDR1 GTSNPN and CDR2 SVGIG (reference sequence). The CDR3 is CAWSVQGRGPDTQYF. DNA for the CDR3: TGTGCCTGGAGTGTACAGGGCAGGGGGCCAGATACGCAGTATTTT.

V and J are TRBV11-1 and TRBJ2-7; 9 positions agree with TRBD2. V lost 4 bases to trimming and J lost 0 bases; unmatched junction nucleotides: 10. CDR3 length equals 17 residues. Germline V gives CDR1 SGHAT, CDR2 FQDESV (reference sequence). CDR3 sequence: CASSSTTFSGSSYEQYF. The CDR3 bases are TGTGCCAGCAGCTCTACTACTTTTAGCGGGAGCTCCTACGAGCAGTACTTC.

This sequence joins TRBV5-1 and TRBJ2-1, with D tentatively TRBD2 (5 bases). The CDR3 consists of 15 residues. Trimming pared 3 bases from V and 4 bases from J, leaving 14 bases between. CDR1 SGHRS and CDR2 YFSETQ come from the germline V gene. In DNA, the CDR3 is TGCGCCAGCAGCTCGGTGGGAGAAGGGTACAATGAGCAGTTCTTC. Encoded protein: CASSSVGEGYNEQFF. Based on the CDR3 plus reference TRBV5-1 and TRBJ2-1, the full variable domain is KAGVTQTPRYLIKTRGQQVTLSCSPISGHRSVSWYQQTPGQGLQFLFEYFSETQRNKGNFPGRFSGRQFSNSRSEMNVSTLELGDSALYLCASSSVGEGYNEQFFGPGTRLTVL.

The chain combines TRBV27 with TRBJ1-2, with D perhaps matching TRBD1 (5 bases). Trimming removed 5 bases from V and 3 bases from J, with 25 bases in between. Germline V gene lookup returns CDR1 MNHEY and CDR2 SMNVEV (reference sequence). This CDR3 spans 18 amino acids. The CDR3 spells CASSTNSPDIPIHYGYTF. As DNA, the CDR3 is TGTGCCAGCAGTACTAACTCCCCGGACATTCCTATCCACTATGGCTACACCTTC.

Ten or more counts support this clonotype. This chain connects TRBV5-1 to TRBJ2-7; 7 nucleotides line up with TRBD1. Looked up from germline, CDR1 is SGHRS and CDR2 is YFSETQ. The CDR3 contains 14 residues. V trimming: 5 bases; J trimming: 5 bases; junction bases outside the gene matches: 10. In DNA form, the CDR3 reads TGCGCCAGCAGTAAAAAGACAGGGTACGACGAGCAGTACTTC. This encodes CASSKKTGYDEQYF. Full variable domain (outside the CDR3, taken from reference TRBV5-1 and TRBJ2-7): KAGVTQTPRYLIKTRGQQVTLSCSPISGHRSVSWYQQTPGQGLQFLFEYFSETQRNKGNFPGRFSGRQFSNSRSEMNVSTLELGDSALYLCASSKKTGYDEQYFGPGTRLTVT.

V usage is TRBV4-1 and J usage is TRBJ1-1; weak D call: TRBD1 (5 bases). Germline values: CDR1 MGHRA, CDR2 YSYEKL. V lost 2 bases, J lost 4 bases, and 17 bases lay in between. The CDR3 extends over 16 amino acids. This CDR3 reads CASSQRDEGFGTEAFF. DNA for the CDR3: TGCGCCAGCAGCCAAAGGGACGAGGGGTTCGGCACTGAAGCTTTCTTT.

The chain recombines TRBV6-6 with TRBJ1-5; the D is unclear. The CDR3 covers 16 residues. The germline V gene encodes CDR1 MNHNY and CDR2 SVGAGI (reference sequence). Trimming took 4 bases from V and 1 from J, leaving 14 bases between them. CDR3 in amino acids: CASSSLGGLSNQPQHF. For the CDR3, the DNA is TGTGCCAGCAGTTCCCTAGGAGGGTTAAGCAATCAGCCCCAGCATTTT.

This chain uses TRBV6-5 with TRBJ2-7; a weak D match, TRBD2 (5 bases). The end of the DNA is better explained by TRBJ2-4, so the J call may be wrong. The CDR3 covers 13 residues. Germline-derived CDR1 and CDR2 are MNHEY and SVGAGI. The CDR3 nucleotides are TGTGCCAGTAGGAGGTGGGATTCAAACATTCAGTACTTC. Protein product: CASRRWDSNIQYF.

Points on this clonotype: This may be a read error, as it is one base from a much larger clone. This chain links TRBV7-8 with TRBJ2-3; 14 nucleotides agree with TRBD2. From germline, CDR1 is SGHVS and CDR2 FQNEAQ. This CDR3 comprises 17 residues. V lost 5 bases, J lost 3 bases, and 7 bases stayed unmatched. The chain's CDR3 is CASSPGLAGERTDTQYF. The CDR3 DNA sequence: TGTGCCAGCAGCCCGGGACTAGCGGGGGAAAGAACAGATACGCAGTATTTT.

The gene calls are TRBV2 and TRBJ1-6, with D perhaps TRBD1 (5 bases). The CDR3 loop spans 15 amino acids. Trimming took off 7 bases at V and 7 bases at J, with 17 bases between the two ends. Looked up from germline, CDR1 is SNHLY and CDR2 is FYNNEI. The DNA for the CDR3 is TGTGCCAGCAAAGAACCGGGGCAGATCAATTCACCCCTCCACTTT. Protein: CASKEPGQINSPLHF.

Points on this clonotype: One end of the junction fails to match germline, which may point to a read error. The genes are TRBV12-3 or TRBV12-4 and TRBJ2-3, with D tentatively TRBD2 (9 bases). CDR3 length: 16 residues. The CDR3 here is CATSTGGSGSSDAQYF. DNA for the CDR3: TGTGCCACCAGCACAGGGGGTAGCGGGAGCTCAGATGCGCAGTATTTT.

This clonotype came up a few times. V and J are TRBV3-1 and TRBJ2-7; D may be TRBD1 or TRBD2 (5 bases each). The germline V gene encodes CDR1 LGHDT and CDR2 YNNKEL (reference sequence). Trimming removed 4 bases at V and 6 bases at J, with 16 bases between. The CDR3 is 14 residues long. Written as DNA, the CDR3 is TGTGCCAGCAGCCTAGTGAGGGGAGAAGTCGAGCAGTACTTC. Protein: CASSLVRGEVEQYF.

Comments on this clonotype: The junction and the germline gene differ at one end; a read error may be behind it. The chain has TRBV18 and TRBJ1-1, with no clear D. CDR3 length equals 14 residues. The V gene's germline CDR1 is KGHSH and CDR2 LQKENI. CDR3 residues: CASSPATLNTEAFF. CDR3 in DNA: TGCGCCAGCTCACCGGCCACCCTGAACACTGAAGCTTTCTTT.

In its sample, this clonotype was seen once. The chain joins TRBV7-9 to TRBJ2-7; D perhaps matches TRBD2 (7 bases). Germline CDR1 and CDR2: SEHNR and FQNEAQ (reference sequence). Trimming stripped 5 bases from V and 1 base from J, with 18 bases between. The CDR3 spans 16 residues. CDR3 nucleotide sequence: TGTGCCAGCAGCCCTACAGGGAGGGGGGCGTCCTACGAGCAGTACTTC. Protein sequence: CASSPTGRGASYEQYF.

This clonotype was found a few times. The V call is TRBV4-1, the J call TRBJ2-1; 7 nucleotides align to TRBD2. This CDR3 region has 17 residues. CDR1 MGHRA and CDR2 YSYEKL come from the germline V gene. J was trimmed by 3 bases and V by 1 base; bases with no gene match: 9. The DNA of the CDR3 is TGCGCCAGCAGCCAAGTAGACGACGGCGGGGGCTACAATGAGCAGTTCTTC. It specifies CASSQVDDGGGYNEQFF.

Only a few counts were recorded for this clonotype. V and J are TRBV5-1 and TRBJ2-3; TRBD1 matches 11 bases. The CDR3 runs 15 residues. V gave up 2 bases and J gave up 6 bases; unmatched junction bases: 5. Germline V gene sequence: CDR1 SGHRS, CDR2 YFSETQ. The chain's CDR3 is CASSLRTGGADTQYF. CDR3 coding DNA: TGCGCCAGCAGCTTACGGACAGGGGGCGCGGATACGCAGTATTTT.

This clonotype was recorded a few times. A single base separates this from a much larger clone, so it may be a read error. J is TRBJ2-5 and V is TRBV6-1; D possibly uses TRBD1 or TRBD2 (5 bases each). The CDR3 contains 14 residues. Deletions cut 3 bases from V and 9 bases from J, with 17 bases between. Germline values: CDR1 MNHNS, CDR2 SASEGT. The CDR3 bases are TGTGCCAGCAGTGAGTTAACGGGGCGGAAGGCCCAGTACTTC. This gives the protein CASSELTGRKAQYF.

This clonotype showed up many times. The rearrangement joins TRBV29-1 to TRBJ2-1; 7 positions match TRBD2. This CDR3 region has 12 residues. Losses at the gene ends were 5 bases for V and 5 bases for J; bases not matched to a gene: 3. CDR1 is SQVTM, CDR2 ANQGSEA, per germline. The CDR3, as DNA: TGCAGCGTTCGGGGGGTTCACAATGAGCAGTTCTTC. Translation: CSVRGVHNEQFF.